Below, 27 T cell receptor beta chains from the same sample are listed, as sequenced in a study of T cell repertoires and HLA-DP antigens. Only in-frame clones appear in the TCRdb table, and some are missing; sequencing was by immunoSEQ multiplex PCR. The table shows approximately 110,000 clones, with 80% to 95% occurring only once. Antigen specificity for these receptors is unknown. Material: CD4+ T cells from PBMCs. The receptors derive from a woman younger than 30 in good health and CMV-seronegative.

The CDR3 DNA reads TGCGCCAGCAGCCAAATTGACAGGGTATCGGGCGGCTACACCTTC. Protein product: CASSQIDRVSGGYTF. This rearrangement joins TRBV4-1 to TRBJ1-2; 7 positions agree with TRBD1. From germline, CDR1 is MGHRA and CDR2 YSYEKL. CDR3 length equals 15 residues. V was pared by 2 bases and J by 8 bases, with 11 bases of the junction left unmatched.

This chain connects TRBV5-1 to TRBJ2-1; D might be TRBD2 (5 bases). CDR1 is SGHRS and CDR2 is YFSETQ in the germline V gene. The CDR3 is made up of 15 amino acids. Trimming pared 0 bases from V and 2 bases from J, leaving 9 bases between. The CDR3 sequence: CASSLGQRAYNEQFF. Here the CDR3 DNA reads TGCGCCAGCAGCTTGGGTCAGAGGGCCTACAATGAGCAGTTCTTC.

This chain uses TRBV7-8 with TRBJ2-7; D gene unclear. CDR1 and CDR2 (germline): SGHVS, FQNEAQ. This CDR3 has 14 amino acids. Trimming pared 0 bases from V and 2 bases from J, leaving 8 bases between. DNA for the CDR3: TGTGCCAGCAGCTTAGCGCGCCTTACCTACGAGCAGTACTTC. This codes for CASSLARLTYEQYF.

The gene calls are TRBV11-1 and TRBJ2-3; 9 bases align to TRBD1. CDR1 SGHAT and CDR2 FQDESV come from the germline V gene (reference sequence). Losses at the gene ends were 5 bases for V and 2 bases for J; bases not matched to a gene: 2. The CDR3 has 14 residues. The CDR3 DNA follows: TGTGCCAGCAGCGACAGGGGGATCACAGATACGCAGTATTTT. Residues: CASSDRGITDTQYF.

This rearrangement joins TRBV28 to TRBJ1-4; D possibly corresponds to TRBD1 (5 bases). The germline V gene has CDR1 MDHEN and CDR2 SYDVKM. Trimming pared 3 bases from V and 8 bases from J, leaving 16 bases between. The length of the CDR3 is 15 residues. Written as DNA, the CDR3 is TGTGCCAGCAGTTTTCGAGTTGGGGCGGGAGAAAAACTGTTTTTT. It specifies CASSFRVGAGEKLFF. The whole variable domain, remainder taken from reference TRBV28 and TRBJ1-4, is DVKVTQSSRYLVKRTGEKVFLECVQDMDHENMFWYRQDPGLGLRLIYFSYDVKMKEKGDIPEGYSVSREKKERFSLILESASTNQTSMYLCASSFRVGAGEKLFFGSGTQLSVL.

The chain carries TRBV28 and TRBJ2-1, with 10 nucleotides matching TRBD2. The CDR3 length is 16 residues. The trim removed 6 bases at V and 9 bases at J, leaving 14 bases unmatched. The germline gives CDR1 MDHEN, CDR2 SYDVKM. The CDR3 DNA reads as TGTGCCAGCAGGCCCCTGCGAACTAGCGGGAATGGTGAGCAGTTCTTC. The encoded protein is CASRPLRTSGNGEQFF. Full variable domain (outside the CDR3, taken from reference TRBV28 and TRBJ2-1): DVKVTQSSRYLVKRTGEKVFLECVQDMDHENMFWYRQDPGLGLRLIYFSYDVKMKEKGDIPEGYSVSREKKERFSLILESASTNQTSMYLCASRPLRTSGNGEQFFGPGTRLTVL.

CDR3 in DNA: TGTGCCAGCAGCCGCGGACAGGGCGTAGTGGGTAATGAAAAACTGTTTTTT. This gives the protein CASSRGQGVVGNEKLFF. The V and J genes are TRBV14 and TRBJ1-4; TRBD1 aligns across 8 bases. The CDR3 extends over 17 amino acids. The V segment lost 4 bases and the J segment 4 bases; nucleotides outside the gene matches: 11. Germline values: CDR1 SGHDN, CDR2 FVKESK.

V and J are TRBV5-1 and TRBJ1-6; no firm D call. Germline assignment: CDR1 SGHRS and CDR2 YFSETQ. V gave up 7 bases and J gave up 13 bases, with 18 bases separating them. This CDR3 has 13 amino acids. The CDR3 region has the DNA TGCGCCAGCCAGCAGGATCCGGTGGGGCCCCTCCACTTT. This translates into CASQQDPVGPLHF. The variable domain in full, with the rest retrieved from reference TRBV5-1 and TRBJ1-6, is KAGVTQTPRYLIKTRGQQVTLSCSPISGHRSVSWYQQTPGQGLQFLFEYFSETQRNKGNFPGRFSGRQFSNSRSEMNVSTLELGDSALYLCASQQDPVGPLHFGNGTRLTVT.

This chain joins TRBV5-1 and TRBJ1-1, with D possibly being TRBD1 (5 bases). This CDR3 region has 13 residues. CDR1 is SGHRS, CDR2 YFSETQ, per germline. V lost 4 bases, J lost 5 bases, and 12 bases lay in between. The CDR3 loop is CASSVGGGTEAFF. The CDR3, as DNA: TGCGCCAGCAGCGTAGGCGGGGGTACTGAAGCTTTCTTT.

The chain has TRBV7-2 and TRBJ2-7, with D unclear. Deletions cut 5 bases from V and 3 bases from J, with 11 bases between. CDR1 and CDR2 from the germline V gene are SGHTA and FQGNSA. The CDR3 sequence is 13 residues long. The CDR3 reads CASSLSPSYEQYF. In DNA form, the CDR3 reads TGTGCCAGCAGCCTCTCTCCCAGCTACGAGCAGTACTTC.

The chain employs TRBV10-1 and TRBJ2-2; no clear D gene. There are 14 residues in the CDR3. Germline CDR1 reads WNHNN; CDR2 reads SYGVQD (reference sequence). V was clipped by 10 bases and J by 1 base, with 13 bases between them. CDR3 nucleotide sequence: TGCGCCACCCGAGCCGAGAAGAACACCGGGGAGCTGTTTTTT. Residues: CATRAEKNTGELFF.

In nucleotides, the CDR3 is TGTGCCAGCAGCCCTGCCGGGACGGTGAACACCGGGGAGCTGTTTTTT. It translates to CASSPAGTVNTGELFF. V and J are TRBV7-3 and TRBJ2-2; D tentatively reads TRBD1 or TRBD2 (5 bases each). This CDR3 is built from 16 residues. CDR1 SGHTA and CDR2 FQGTGA come from the germline V gene. Trimming took off 5 bases at V and 1 base at J, with 14 bases between the two ends.

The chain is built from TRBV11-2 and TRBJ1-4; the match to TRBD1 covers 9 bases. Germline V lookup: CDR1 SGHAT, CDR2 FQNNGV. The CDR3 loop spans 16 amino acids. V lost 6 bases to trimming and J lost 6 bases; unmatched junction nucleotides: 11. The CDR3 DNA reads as TGTGCCAGCAGGCCGGGACAGGGACTTTCGGATGAAAAACTGTTTTTT. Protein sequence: CASRPGQGLSDEKLFF.

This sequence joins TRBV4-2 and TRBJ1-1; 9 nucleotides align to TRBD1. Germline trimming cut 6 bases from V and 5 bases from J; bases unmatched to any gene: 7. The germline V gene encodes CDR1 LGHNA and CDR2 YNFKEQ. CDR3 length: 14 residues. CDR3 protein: CASSLQGAVTEAFF. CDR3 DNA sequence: TGTGCCAGCAGTCTACAGGGGGCTGTAACTGAAGCTTTCTTT.

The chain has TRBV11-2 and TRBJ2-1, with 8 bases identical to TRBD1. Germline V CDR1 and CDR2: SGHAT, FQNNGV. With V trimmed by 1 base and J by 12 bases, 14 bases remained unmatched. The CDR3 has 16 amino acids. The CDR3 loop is CASSLGNGQGPARQFF. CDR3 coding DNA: TGTGCCAGCAGCTTAGGGAATGGACAGGGCCCCGCACGGCAGTTCTTC.

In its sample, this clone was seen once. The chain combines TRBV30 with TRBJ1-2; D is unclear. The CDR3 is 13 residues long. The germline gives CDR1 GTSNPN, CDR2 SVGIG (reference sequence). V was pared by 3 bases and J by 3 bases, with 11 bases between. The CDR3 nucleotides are TGTGCCTGGAGGGGGATGGAGGACTATGGCTACACCTTC. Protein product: CAWRGMEDYGYTF.

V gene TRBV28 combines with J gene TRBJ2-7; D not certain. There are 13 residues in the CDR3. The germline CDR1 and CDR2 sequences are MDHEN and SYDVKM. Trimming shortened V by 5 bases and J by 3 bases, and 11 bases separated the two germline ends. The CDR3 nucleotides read TGTGCCAGCAGTCCCTCGACCAACTACGAGCAGTACTTC. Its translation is CASSPSTNYEQYF.

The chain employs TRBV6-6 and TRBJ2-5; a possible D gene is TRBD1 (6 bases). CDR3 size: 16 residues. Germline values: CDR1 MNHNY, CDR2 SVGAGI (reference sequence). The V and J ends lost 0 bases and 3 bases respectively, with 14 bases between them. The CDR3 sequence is CASSYSRLTGKETQYF. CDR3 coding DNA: TGTGCCAGCAGTTACTCTCGGCTAACAGGGAAAGAGACCCAGTACTTC.

CDR3 coding DNA: TGTGCCAGCTCACTTTACAGGGTCGGGCTGAACACTGAAGCTTTCTTT. Encoded protein: CASSLYRVGLNTEAFF. The gene calls are TRBV18 and TRBJ1-1, with D perhaps TRBD1 (6 bases). The CDR3 totals 16 residues. The V end was cut by 4 bases, the J end by 0 bases, with 15 bases between. Germline CDR1 and CDR2: KGHSH and LQKENI.

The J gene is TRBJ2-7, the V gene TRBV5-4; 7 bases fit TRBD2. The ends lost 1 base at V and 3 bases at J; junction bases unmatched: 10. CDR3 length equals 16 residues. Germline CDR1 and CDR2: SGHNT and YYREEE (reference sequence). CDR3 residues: CASSLNQLADRYEQYF. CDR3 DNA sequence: TGTGCCAGCAGCTTGAATCAGCTAGCGGACCGCTACGAGCAGTACTTC.

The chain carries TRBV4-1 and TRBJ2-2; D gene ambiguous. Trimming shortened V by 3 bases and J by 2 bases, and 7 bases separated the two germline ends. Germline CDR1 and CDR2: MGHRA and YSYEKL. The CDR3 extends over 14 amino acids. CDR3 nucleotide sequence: TGCGCCAGCAGCCATCTTACAAACACCGGGGAGCTGTTTTTT. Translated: CASSHLTNTGELFF.

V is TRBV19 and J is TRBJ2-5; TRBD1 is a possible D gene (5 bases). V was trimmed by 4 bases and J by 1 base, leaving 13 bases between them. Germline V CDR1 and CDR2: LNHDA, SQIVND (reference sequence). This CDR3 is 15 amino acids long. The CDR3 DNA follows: TGTGCCAGTAGTAGCGCCCTAAGGGGCCAAGAGACCCAGTACTTC. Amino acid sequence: CASSSALRGQETQYF.

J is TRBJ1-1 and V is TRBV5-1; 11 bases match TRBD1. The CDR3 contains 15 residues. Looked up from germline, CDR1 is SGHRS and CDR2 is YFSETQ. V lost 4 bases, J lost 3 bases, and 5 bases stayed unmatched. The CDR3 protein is CASSPGTGGDTEAFF. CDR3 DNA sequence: TGCGCCAGCAGCCCAGGGACAGGGGGAGACACTGAAGCTTTCTTT.

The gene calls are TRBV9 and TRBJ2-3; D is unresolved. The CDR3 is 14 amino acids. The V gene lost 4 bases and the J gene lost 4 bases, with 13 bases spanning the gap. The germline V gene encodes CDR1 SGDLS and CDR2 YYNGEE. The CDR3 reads CASSPSLVADTQYF. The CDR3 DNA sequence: TGTGCCAGCAGCCCTTCCCTGGTGGCAGATACGCAGTATTTT.

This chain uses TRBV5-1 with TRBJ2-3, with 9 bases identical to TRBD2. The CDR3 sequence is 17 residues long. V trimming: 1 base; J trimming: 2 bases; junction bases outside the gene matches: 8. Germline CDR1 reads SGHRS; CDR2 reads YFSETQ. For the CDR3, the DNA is TGCGCCAGCAGCTTGTTTTCACTAGCGGGTTTCACAGATACGCAGTATTTT. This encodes CASSLFSLAGFTDTQYF. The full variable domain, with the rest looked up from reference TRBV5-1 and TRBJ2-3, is KAGVTQTPRYLIKTRGQQVTLSCSPISGHRSVSWYQQTPGQGLQFLFEYFSETQRNKGNFPGRFSGRQFSNSRSEMNVSTLELGDSALYLCASSLFSLAGFTDTQYFGPGTRLTVL.

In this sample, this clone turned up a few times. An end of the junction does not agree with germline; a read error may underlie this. In nucleotides, the CDR3 is TGTGCTAGCAGCTTAGTTGGGACGTGGGAGACCCAGTACTTC. It codes for CASSLVGTWETQYF. This sequence joins TRBV7-7 and TRBJ2-5, with D perhaps being TRBD1 or TRBD2 (5 bases each). The CDR3 is made up of 14 amino acids. Germline values: CDR1 SSHAT, CDR2 FNYEAQ (reference sequence).

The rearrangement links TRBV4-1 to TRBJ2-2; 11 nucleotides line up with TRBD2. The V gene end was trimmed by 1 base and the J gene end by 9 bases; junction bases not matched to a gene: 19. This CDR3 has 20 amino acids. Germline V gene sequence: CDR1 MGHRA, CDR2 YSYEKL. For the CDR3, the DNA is TGCGCCAGCAGCCAAGCTCTCACGGCTAGCGGGGGGTTAGAACACCGGGAGCTGTTTTTT. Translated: CASSQALTASGGLEHRELFF.